This TCR beta chain was observed in a study of blood T cells in healthy people across ages. This CDR3 is 16 amino acids long. Germline assignment: CDR1 GTSNPN and CDR2 SVGIG (reference sequence). V dropped 5 bases and J dropped 0; count of bases not matched to a gene: 12. The sample holds a few counts of this clonotype. Antigen: not known. The authors ran a second PCR of roughly 6 to 11 cycles using a sample-barcoded 5' primer and a J-beta primer mix. TCRdb redid the calling of the 5' RACE reads with MiXCR, one entry per CDR3 protein. In the table there are some 1.5 million distinct CDR3 sequences, 35% to 45% of which are singletons. Study-wide points: The study found more naive CD4+ cells and higher diversity in long-lived than aged donors. It was not known whether donors were CMV positive (a possible confounder of expanded clonotype changes). Diversity of TCR beta per million T cells declined in a roughly linear way with age.

The chain has TRBV30 and TRBJ2-7; 8 bases match TRBD1. The TCR sequence derives from a woman younger than 35 in good health. Sequenced: blood. CDR3 nucleotides: TGTGCCTGGGGACCCGGGACAGGACCTTTCTCCTACGAGCAGTACTTC. This codes for CAWGPGTGPFSYEQYF. The full variable domain, completed using reference TRBV30 and TRBJ2-7, is SQTIHQWPATLVQPVGSPLSLECTVEGTSNPNLYWYRQAAGRGLQLLFYSVGIGQISSEVPQNLSASRPQDRQFILSSKKLLLSDSGFYLCAWGPGTGPFSYEQYFGPGTRLTVT.